The text below deals with one TCR beta chain. The record originates from a study of shared clonotypes between healthy human individuals. CDR3 length: 14 residues. With 4 bases removed from V and 4 bases from J, the gap between germline ends came to 13 bases. The germline V gene encodes CDR1 MGHRA and CDR2 YSYEKL. Sorted-subset replicate PCRs used about 180 ng DNA, around 31,000 T cell genomes. The repertoire was sequenced with immunoSEQ multiplex PCR; TCRdb's copy has only in-frame clones and lacks some. The profile covers under 350,000 clones, with around nine tenths appearing a single time and around 15% taken by the ten largest.

The chain combines TRBV4-1 with TRBJ1-1, with a tentative D call TRBD1 (5 bases). The sequenced sample was memory CD8+ T cells sorted from blood. Indicated subset: CD45RO+ cells pooled with CCR7-negative TemRA cells. This receptor was obtained from a man younger than 30 in good health. CDR3 bases: TGCGCCAGCAGCCTTATAGGGGAGGCCACTGAAGCTTTCTTT. Translation gives CASSLIGEATEAFF.